Given below is one T cell receptor beta chain in context. Its specificity is unknown. The data belong to a study of early stage breast cancer tumors. With 8 bases removed from V and 0 bases from J, the gap between germline ends came to 13 bases. The CDR3 covers 14 residues. CDR1 is MDHEN and CDR2 is SYDVKM in the germline V gene. General study points: Comparing each tissue with blood distinguished tumor from normal in about 85% of the 16 patients.

Some clones are missing from TCRdb's copy, which holds only in-frame ones; the method was immunoSEQ multiplex PCR. The sample has 25,000 to 30,000 clones; roughly four fifths are singletons. The sample was blood. The chain carries TRBV28 and TRBJ1-1, with D possibly matching TRBD1 (6 bases). The TCR originated in a person aged 45-65 years with breast cancer. CDR3 DNA sequence: TGTGCCAGCTACCGACAGGACATGAACACTGAAGCTTTCTTT. As protein: CASYRQDMNTEAFF. The full variable domain, rest sourced from reference TRBV28 and TRBJ1-1, is DVKVTQSSRYLVKRTGEKVFLECVQDMDHENMFWYRQDPGLGLRLIYFSYDVKMKEKGDIPEGYSVSREKKERFSLILESASTNQTSMYLCASYRQDMNTEAFFGQGTRLTVV.